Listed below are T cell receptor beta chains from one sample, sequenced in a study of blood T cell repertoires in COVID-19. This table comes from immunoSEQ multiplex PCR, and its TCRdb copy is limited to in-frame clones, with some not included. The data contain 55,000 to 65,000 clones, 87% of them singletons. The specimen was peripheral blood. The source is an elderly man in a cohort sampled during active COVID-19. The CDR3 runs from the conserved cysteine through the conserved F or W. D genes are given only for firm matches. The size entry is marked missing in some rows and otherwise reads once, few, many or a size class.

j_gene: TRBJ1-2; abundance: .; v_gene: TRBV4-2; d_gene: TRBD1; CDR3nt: TGTGCCAGCAGCCAAGGGTTTATCGGGCAGGGGGTCTATGGCTACACCTTC; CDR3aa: CASSQGFIGQGVYGYTF
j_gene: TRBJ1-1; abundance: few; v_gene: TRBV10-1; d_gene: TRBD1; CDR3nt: TGCGCCAGCAGATACCGACAGGGGGCGAACACTGAAGCTTTCTTT; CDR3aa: CASRYRQGANTEAFF
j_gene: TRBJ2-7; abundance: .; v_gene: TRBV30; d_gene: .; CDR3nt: TGTGCCTGGAGTGGAGCAGGGGGGAGAATGTACGAGCAGTACTTC; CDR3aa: CAWSGAGGRMYEQYF
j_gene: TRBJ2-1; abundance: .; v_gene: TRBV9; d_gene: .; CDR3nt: TGTGCCAGCAGCGTATTGGCGGAGGGCTACAATGAGCAGTTCTTC; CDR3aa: CASSVLAEGYNEQFF
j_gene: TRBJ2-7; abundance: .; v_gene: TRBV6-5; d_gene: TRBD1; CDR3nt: TGTGCCAGCAGTTACAGGACAGGGATATACGAGCAGTACTTC; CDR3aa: CASSYRTGIYEQYF
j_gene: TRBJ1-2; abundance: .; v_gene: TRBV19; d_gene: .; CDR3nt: TGTGCCAGTAATCGTAGGCAGGCGTACTATGGCTACACCTTC; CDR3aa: CASNRRQAYYGYTF
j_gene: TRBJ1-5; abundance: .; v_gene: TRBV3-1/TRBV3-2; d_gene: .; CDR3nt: TGTGCCAGCAGCCAAGGTGGAGGGGATCAGCCCCAGCATTTT; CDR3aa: CASSQGGGDQPQHF
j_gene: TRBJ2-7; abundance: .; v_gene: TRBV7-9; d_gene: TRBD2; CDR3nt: TGTGCCAGCAGCTTAGGCACTAGCGGTGTGGTCTACGAGCAGTACTTC; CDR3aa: CASSLGTSGVVYEQYF
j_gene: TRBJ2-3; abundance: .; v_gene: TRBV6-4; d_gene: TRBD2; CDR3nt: TGTGCCAGCAGACCCGAGAGGGCTAGCGGGATTCTCGATACGCAGTATTTT; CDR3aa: CASRPERASGILDTQYF
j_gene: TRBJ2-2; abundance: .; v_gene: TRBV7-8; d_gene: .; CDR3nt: TGTGCCAGCAGCCCGCGAGAGGCCGGGGAGCTGTTTTTT; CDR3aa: CASSPREAGELFF
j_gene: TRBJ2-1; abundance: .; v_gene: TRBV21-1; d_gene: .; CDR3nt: TGTGCCAGCAGCGAAAACAGGGGGAAGTACAATGAGCAGTTCTTC; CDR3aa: CASSENRGKYNEQFF
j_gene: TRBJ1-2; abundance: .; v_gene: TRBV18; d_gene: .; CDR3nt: TGTGCCAGCTCGCCCGACAGAAACTATGGCTACACCTTC; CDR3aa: CASSPDRNYGYTF
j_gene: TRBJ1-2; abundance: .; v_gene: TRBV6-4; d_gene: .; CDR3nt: TGTGCCAGCATACGGTACGATGGCTACACCTTC; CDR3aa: CASIRYDGYTF
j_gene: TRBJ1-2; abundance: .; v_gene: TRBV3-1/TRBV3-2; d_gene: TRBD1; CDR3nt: TGTGCCAGCAGCCCACGACAGGGGCGATTTAACTATGGCTACACCTTC; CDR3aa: CASSPRQGRFNYGYTF
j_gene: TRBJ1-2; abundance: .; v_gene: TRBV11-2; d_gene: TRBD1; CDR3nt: TGTGCCAGCAGCTATTCAGGGGGCCGCGGCTACACCTTC; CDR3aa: CASSYSGGRGYTF
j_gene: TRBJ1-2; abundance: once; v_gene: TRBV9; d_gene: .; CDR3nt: TGTGCCAGCAGCGTAGAGAGTATGGTGGTTGGCTACACCTTC; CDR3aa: CASSVESMVVGYTF
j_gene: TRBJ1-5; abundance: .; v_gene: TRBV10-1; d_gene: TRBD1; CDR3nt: TGCGCCAGCAGGGGGACAGGGGTGAATCAGCCCCAGCATTTT; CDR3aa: CASRGTGVNQPQHF
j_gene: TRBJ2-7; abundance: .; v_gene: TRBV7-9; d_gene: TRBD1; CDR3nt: TGTGCCAGCAGCTTAGGCCCCGACAGGGGATCCTACGAGCAGTACTTC; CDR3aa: CASSLGPDRGSYEQYF
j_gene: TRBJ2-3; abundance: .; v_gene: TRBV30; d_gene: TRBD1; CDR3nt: TGTGCCTGGAGCCCGACAGGGATTCCCACAGATACGCAGTATTTT; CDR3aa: CAWSPTGIPTDTQYF
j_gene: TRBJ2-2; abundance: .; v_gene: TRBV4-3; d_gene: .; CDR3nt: TGCGCCAGCAGCCACTACACAGGGGAGGCCGGGGAGCTGTTTTTT; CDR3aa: CASSHYTGEAGELFF
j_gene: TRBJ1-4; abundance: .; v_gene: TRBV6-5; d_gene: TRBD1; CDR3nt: TGTGCCAGCAGTTACCTGGGACAGAGTAATGAAAAACTGTTTTTT; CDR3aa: CASSYLGQSNEKLFF
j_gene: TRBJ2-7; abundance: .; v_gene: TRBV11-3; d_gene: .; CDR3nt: TGTGCCAGCAGCTTAGACAGGTTCTACGAGCAGTACTTC; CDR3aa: CASSLDRFYEQYF
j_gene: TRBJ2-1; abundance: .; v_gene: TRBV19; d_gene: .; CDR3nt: TGTGCCAGTAGTACCCTCAATGAGCAGTTCTTC; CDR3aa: CASSTLNEQFF
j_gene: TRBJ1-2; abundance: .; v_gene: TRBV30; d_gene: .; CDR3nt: TGTGCCTGGAGCCGTCAGGGTGATGATGGCTACACCTTC; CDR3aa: CAWSRQGDDGYTF
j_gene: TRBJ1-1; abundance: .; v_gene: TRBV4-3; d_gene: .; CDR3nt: TGCGCCAGCAGCCAAGAGAGTAACACTGAAGCTTTCTTT; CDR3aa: CASSQESNTEAFF
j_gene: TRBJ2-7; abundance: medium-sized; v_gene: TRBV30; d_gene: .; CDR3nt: TGTGCCTGGAGCGACAGTCTCGAGCAGTACTTC; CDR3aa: CAWSDSLEQYF
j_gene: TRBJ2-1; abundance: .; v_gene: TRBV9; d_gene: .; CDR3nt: TGTGCCAGCAGCGTAGCTGAGGCAACCTACAATGAGCAGTTCTTC; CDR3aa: CASSVAEATYNEQFF
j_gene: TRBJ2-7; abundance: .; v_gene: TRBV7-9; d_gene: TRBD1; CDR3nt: TGTGCCAGCAGCTCGACCGGGACAGGGGGTTACGAGCAGTACTTC; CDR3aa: CASSSTGTGGYEQYF
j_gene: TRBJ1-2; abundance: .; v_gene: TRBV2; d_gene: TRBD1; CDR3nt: TGTGCCAGCAGTGAAGCTATCGGACAGGGGCTCGGCTACACCTTC; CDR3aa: CASSEAIGQGLGYTF
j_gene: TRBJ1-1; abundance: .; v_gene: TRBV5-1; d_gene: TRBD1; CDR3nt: TGCGCCAGCAGCTTGACAGGGGGTTCGGTGAACACTGAAGCTTTCTTT; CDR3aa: CASSLTGGSVNTEAFF
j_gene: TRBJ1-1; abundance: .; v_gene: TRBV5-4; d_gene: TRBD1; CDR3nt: TGTGCCAGCAGCTTTGGGCCAGGGGGGATGAACACTGAAGCTTTCTTT; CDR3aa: CASSFGPGGMNTEAFF
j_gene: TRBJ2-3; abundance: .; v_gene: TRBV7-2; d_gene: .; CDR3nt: TGTGCCAGCAGCTCTCCTAGCACAGATACGCAGTATTTT; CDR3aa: CASSSPSTDTQYF
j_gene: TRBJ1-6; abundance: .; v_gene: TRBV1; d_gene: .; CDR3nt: TGCACCAGCAGCCGAGAATCCCGGACAGATCATAATTCACCCCTCCACTTT; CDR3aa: CTSSRESRTDHNSPLHF
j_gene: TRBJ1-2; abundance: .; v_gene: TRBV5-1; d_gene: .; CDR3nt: TGCGCCAGCAACCAGGGCCAAAACTATGGCTACACCTTC; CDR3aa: CASNQGQNYGYTF
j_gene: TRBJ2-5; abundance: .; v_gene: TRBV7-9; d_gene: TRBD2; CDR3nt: TGTGCCAGCAGCCCGGGACTAGCGGGGGTCAACCAAGAGACCCAGTACTTC; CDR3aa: CASSPGLAGVNQETQYF
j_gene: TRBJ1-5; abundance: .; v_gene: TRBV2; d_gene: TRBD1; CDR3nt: TGTGCCAGCGGGAGACAGGGGCTGAGCAATCAGCCCCAGCATTTT; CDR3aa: CASGRQGLSNQPQHF
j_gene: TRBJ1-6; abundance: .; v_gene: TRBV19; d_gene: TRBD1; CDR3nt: TGTGCCAGTAGGCCGGGACAGGGGTTCGGTAATTCACCCCTCCACTTT; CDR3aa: CASRPGQGFGNSPLHF
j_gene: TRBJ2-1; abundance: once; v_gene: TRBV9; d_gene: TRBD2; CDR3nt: TGTGCCAGCAGCGTAGTGCCGGGACTAGCGGTGGGTCTCTCCTACAATGAGCAGTTCTTC; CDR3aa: CASSVVPGLAVGLSYNEQFF
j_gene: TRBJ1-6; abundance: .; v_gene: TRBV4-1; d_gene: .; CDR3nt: TGCGCCAGCAGCCAAGATGGACGGGTACGGGGTTCACCCCTCCACTTT; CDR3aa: CASSQDGRVRGSPLHF
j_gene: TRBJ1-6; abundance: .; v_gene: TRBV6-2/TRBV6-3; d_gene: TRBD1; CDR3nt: TGTGCCAGCAGTTCTCTTGGACAGGAAAATTCACCCCTCCACTTT; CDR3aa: CASSSLGQENSPLHF
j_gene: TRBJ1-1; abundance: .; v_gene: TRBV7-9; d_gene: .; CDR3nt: TGTGCCAGCAGCTTAGCAGGGGGATCGACCGAAGCTTTCTTT; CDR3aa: CASSLAGGSTEAFF
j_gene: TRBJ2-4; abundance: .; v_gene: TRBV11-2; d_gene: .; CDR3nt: TGTGCCAGCAGCTACCGTAGCGGCGAAAACATTCAGTACTTC; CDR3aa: CASSYRSGENIQYF
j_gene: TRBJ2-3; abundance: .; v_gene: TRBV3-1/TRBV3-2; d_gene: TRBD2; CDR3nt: TGTGCCAGCAGCGAAAAAGCTATGCGGGGGGGTACAGATACGCAGTATTTT; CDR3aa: CASSEKAMRGGTDTQYF
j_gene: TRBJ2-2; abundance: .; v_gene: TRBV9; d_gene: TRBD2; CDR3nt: TGTGCCAGCAGCCCAAGGGGGGCTAGCGGGATAACCGGGGAGCTGTTTTTT; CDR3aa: CASSPRGASGITGELFF
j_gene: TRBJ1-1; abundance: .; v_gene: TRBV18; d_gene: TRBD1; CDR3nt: TGTGCCAGCTCACCCCCTAGGGGGCTGTACACTGAAGCTTTCTTT; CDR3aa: CASSPPRGLYTEAFF
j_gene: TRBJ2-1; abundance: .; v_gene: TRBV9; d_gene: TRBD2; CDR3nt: TGTGCCAGCAGCCGCCGACCGCGGGGGATAACCTACAATGAGCAGTTCTTC; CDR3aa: CASSRRPRGITYNEQFF
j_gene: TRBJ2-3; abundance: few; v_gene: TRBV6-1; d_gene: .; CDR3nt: TGTGCCAGCAGCGAAGGGGGACATAGCACAGATACGCAGTATTTT; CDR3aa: CASSEGGHSTDTQYF
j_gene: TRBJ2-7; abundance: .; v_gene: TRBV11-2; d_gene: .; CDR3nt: TGTGCCAGCAGCTTAGATCTGGGGCACGAGCAGTACTTC; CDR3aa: CASSLDLGHEQYF
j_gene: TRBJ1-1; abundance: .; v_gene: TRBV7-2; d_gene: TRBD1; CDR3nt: TGTGCCAGCAGCTCAGGACAGGCGAACACTGAAGCTTTCTTT; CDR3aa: CASSSGQANTEAFF
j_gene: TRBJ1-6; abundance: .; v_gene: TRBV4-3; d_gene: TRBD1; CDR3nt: TGCGCCAGCAGCCGAGGACAGGTCCCCGGTAATTCACCCCTCCACTTT; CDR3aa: CASSRGQVPGNSPLHF
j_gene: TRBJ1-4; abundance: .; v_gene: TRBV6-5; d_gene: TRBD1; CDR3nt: TGTGCCAGCAGTTACTCGACAGGGAGAGAAAAACTGTTTTTT; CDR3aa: CASSYSTGREKLFF
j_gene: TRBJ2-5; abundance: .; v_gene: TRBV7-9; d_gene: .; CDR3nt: TGTGCCAGCAGCTTGACCGGGAGTGGAGAGACCCAGTACTTC; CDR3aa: CASSLTGSGETQYF